This T cell receptor (beta chain) was identified in a study of early T cells in non-severe SARS-CoV-2 infection. This CDR3 is built from 13 residues. In germline, CDR1 is KGHDR, CDR2 SFDVKD. TCRdb re-called the 5' RACE reads through MiXCR, storing one row per CDR3 protein. Of 70,000 to 95,000 distinct CDR3 sequences in the sample, roughly 15% were seen once. Concerning this clonotype: One end of the junction varies from germline; a read error may be responsible.

Input material: whole blood. The V gene is TRBV24-1, the J gene TRBJ1-3; D is unresolved. This clonotype was sampled from an adult who was a healthcare worker with PCR-confirmed SARS-CoV-2 infection or an uninfected control (not recorded which). The CDR3 coding sequence is TGTGCGTGCTCTAAGGCCTCTGAAAACACCATATATTTT. This sequence encodes CACSKASENTIYF.